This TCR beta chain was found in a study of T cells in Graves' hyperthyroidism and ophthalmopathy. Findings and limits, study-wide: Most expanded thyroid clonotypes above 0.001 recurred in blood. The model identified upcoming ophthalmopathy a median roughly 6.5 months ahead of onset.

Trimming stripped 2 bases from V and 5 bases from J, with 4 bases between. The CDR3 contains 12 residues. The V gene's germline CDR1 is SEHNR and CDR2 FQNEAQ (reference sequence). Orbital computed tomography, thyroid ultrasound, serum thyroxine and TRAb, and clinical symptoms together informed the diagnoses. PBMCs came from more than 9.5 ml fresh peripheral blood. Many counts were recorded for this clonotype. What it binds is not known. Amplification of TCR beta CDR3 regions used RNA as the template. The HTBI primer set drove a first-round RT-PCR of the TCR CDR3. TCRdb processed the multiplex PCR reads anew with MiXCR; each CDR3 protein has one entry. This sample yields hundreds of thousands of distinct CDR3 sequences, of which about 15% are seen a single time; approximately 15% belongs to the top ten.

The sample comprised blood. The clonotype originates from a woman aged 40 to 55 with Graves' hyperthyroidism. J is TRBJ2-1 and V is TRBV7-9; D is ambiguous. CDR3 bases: TGTGCCAGCAGCTTAAAGGACAATGAGCAGTTCTTC. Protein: CASSLKDNEQFF.